These 29 T cell receptor beta chains originate from one sample sequenced in a study of human T cells and chemical hapten exposure (dated by TCRdb to about 2021). Receptor libraries were prepared by RACE. Data came from a NextSeq 500. TCRdb redid the processing of the public reads, applying fastp at Q25 and MiXCR, and retained in-frame beta chains. Rows with a matching CDR3 protein are joined into one entry that keeps the most common DNA and genes. The sample table lists approximately 50,000 distinct CDR3 sequences, roughly 12% of them with a count of one. The top ten clonotypes cover 3% to 4.5% of the sample. Interpreted using the paper, the time point label stands for: pre-sensitization, week 0. The sample's treatment or condition, from its label and the paper: therapeutic diphenylcyclopropenone sensitization with weekly scalp DPC. Sample: whole blood, taken in connection with sensitization to the hapten diphenylcyclopropenone (DPC). These receptors came from a woman aged 40 to 55 with alopecia areata. Some clones in this sample may be carry-over from other donors' samples.

In the case of this clonotype: This may arise from a read error, as a much more abundant clone is one base away. The gene calls are TRBV6-5 and TRBJ1-4, with a tentative D call TRBD1 (5 bases). In germline, CDR1 is MNHEY, CDR2 SVGAGI. The CDR3 loop spans 15 amino acids. V lost 3 bases, J lost 3 bases, and 11 bases lay in between. Written as DNA, the CDR3 is TGTGCCAGCAGTTATGGGGCCTCAGCTAATGAAAAACTGTTTTTT. Its protein is CASSYGASANEKLFF.

This clonotype has ten or more counts. The chain joins TRBV11-2 to TRBJ1-6, with D unresolved. There are 12 residues in the CDR3. The V gene's germline CDR1 is SGHAT and CDR2 FQNNGV. The V end was cut by 4 bases, the J end by 13 bases, with 11 bases between. The CDR3 is CASSSLGGPLHF. CDR3 DNA sequence: TGTGCCAGCAGCTCCCTGGGCGGTCCCCTCCACTTT. Complete variable domain (other parts from reference TRBV11-2 and TRBJ1-6): EAGVAQSPRYKIIEKRQSVAFWCNPISGHATLYWYQQILGQGPKLLIQFQNNGVVDDSQLPKDRFSAERLKGVDSTLKIQPAKLEDSAVYLCASSSLGGPLHFGNGTRLTVT.

This clonotype turned up a few times. The CDR3 sequence: CASSIELAGGLEQFF. The CDR3 nucleotides are TGTGCCAGTAGTATTGAGCTAGCGGGAGGCCTTGAGCAGTTCTTC. The chain is built from TRBV19 and TRBJ2-1, with 11 bases fitting TRBD2. CDR3 size: 15 residues. V was clipped by 3 bases and J by 9 bases; unmatched bases: 7. Germline CDR1 is LNHDA and CDR2 is SQIVND (reference sequence).

The chain combines TRBV6-5 with TRBJ2-7; tentatively, D is TRBD2 (6 bases). Trimming shortened V by 2 bases and J by 0 bases, and 11 bases separated the two germline ends. Germline CDR1 reads MNHEY; CDR2 reads SVGAGI. The CDR3 consists of 15 residues. The CDR3 DNA is TGTGCCAGCAGTTACGGGGGGACCGGCTCCTACGAGCAGTACTTC. Its protein is CASSYGGTGSYEQYF.

This clonotype was seen many times. The V gene is TRBV12-3 or TRBV12-4, the J gene TRBJ2-7; D remains ambiguous. The CDR3 spans 13 residues. Trimming pared 4 bases from V and 3 bases from J, leaving 10 bases between. The CDR3 region is CASSWGQLYEQYF. The DNA of the CDR3 is TGTGCCAGCAGTTGGGGTCAGCTCTACGAGCAGTACTTC.

This clonotype has a count of ten or more. The CDR3: CASSQLAGADTQYF. Here the CDR3 DNA reads TGTGCCAGCAGCCAACTAGCGGGCGCAGATACGCAGTATTTT. V usage is TRBV7-2 and J usage is TRBJ2-3, with 9 nucleotides matching TRBD2. The CDR3 runs 14 residues. V shed 5 bases and J 4 bases; nucleotides not matched to a gene: 4. The germline gives CDR1 SGHTA, CDR2 FQGNSA.

There are many counts of this clonotype. This rearrangement joins TRBV11-2 to TRBJ2-7; no clear D gene. The V gene lost 1 base and the J gene lost 6 bases, with 13 bases spanning the gap. The CDR3 runs 14 residues. Germline V gene sequence: CDR1 SGHAT, CDR2 FQNNGV. The CDR3 bases are TGTGCCAGCAGCTTAGTTCTGGTTTCCGGCGAGCAGTACTTC. This gives the protein CASSLVLVSGEQYF.

The chain uses TRBV28 and TRBJ2-7; perhaps TRBD1 as D (6 bases). Deletions cut 10 bases from V and 0 bases from J, with 16 bases between. CDR3 length: 14 residues. Germline CDR1 MDHEN, CDR2 SYDVKM. CDR3 DNA sequence: TGTGCCACTGGTGATGGGGGCGCCTCCTACGAGCAGTACTTC. Amino acids: CATGDGGASYEQYF.

This clonotype came up a few times. The chain is built from TRBV29-1 and TRBJ2-1, with D maybe TRBD2 (5 bases). This CDR3 is 14 amino acids long. V lost 7 bases and J lost 1, with 14 bases in between. The V gene's germline CDR1 is SQVTM and CDR2 ANQGSEA. The CDR3 sequence is CSAGWLGSYNEQFF. Written as DNA, the CDR3 is TGCAGCGCGGGGTGGCTGGGGTCCTACAATGAGCAGTTCTTC.

The chain joins TRBV29-1 to TRBJ2-5; 8 nucleotides line up with TRBD1. The ends lost 4 bases at V and 2 bases at J; junction bases unmatched: 6. The CDR3 consists of 14 residues. CDR1 and CDR2 (germline): SQVTM, ANQGSEA. The CDR3 coding sequence is TGCAGCGTTGTGGGACAGGACACTCAAGAGACCCAGTACTTC. Translated: CSVVGQDTQETQYF.

V gene TRBV12-5 combines with J gene TRBJ2-3, with 7 bases lining up with TRBD1. The CDR3 extends over 15 amino acids. In germline, CDR1 is LGHNT, CDR2 FRNRAP. After removal of 1 base from V and 4 bases from J, the junction contained 5 bases not matched to a gene. DNA for the CDR3: TGTGCTAGTGGTTTGGGTGACAGGGAAGCAGATACGCAGTATTTT. This sequence encodes CASGLGDREADTQYF.

J is TRBJ1-6 and V is TRBV5-4, with TRBD1 as a possible D gene (6 bases). CDR3 length: 14 amino acids. Trimming stripped 1 base from V and 8 bases from J, with 10 bases between. Germline V gene data show CDR1 as SGHNT and CDR2 as YYREEE (reference sequence). This CDR3 is CASSLQGLDSPLHF. The CDR3 DNA sequence: TGTGCCAGCAGCTTGCAGGGGTTGGATTCACCCCTCCACTTT.

This clonotype appeared many times. CDR3 amino acids: CSVEEGAGQETQYF. For the CDR3, the DNA is TGCAGCGTTGAGGAGGGGGCAGGACAAGAGACCCAGTACTTC. The chain uses TRBV29-1 and TRBJ2-5, with D possibly matching TRBD1 (7 bases). The CDR3 length is 14 residues. V lost 3 bases and J lost 2, with 13 bases in between. The germline CDR1 and CDR2 sequences are SQVTM and ANQGSEA.

The table lists this clonotype with many counts. The chain joins TRBV7-2 to TRBJ1-3, with a possible D match to TRBD1 (5 bases). CDR1 and CDR2 from the germline V gene are SGHTA and FQGNSA. V was clipped by 1 base and J by 3 bases, with 13 bases between them. The CDR3 has 16 residues. This CDR3 is CASSLVPGRNGNTIYF. The CDR3, as DNA: TGTGCCAGCAGCTTAGTACCAGGGCGCAATGGAAACACCATATATTTT.

Many counts were recorded for this clonotype. The gene calls are TRBV4-3 and TRBJ1-2, with 9 positions matching TRBD1. Unmatched junction bases numbered 1, after V lost 0 bases and J lost 2 bases. The CDR3 runs 15 residues. CDR1 and CDR2 (germline): LGHNA, YSLEER. The CDR3 region is CASSQEQGANYGYTF. As DNA, the CDR3 is TGCGCCAGCAGCCAAGAACAGGGGGCAAACTATGGCTACACCTTC.

In its sample, this clonotype was seen many times. The rearrangement links TRBV10-3 to TRBJ2-5, with D unresolved. Per germline, CDR1 ENHRY and CDR2 SYGVKD. The CDR3 runs 17 residues. V gave up 0 bases and J gave up 5 bases, with 19 bases separating them. DNA of the CDR3: TGTGCCATCAGTGAGTCGGGGTTAGCCCTTTCTCGGGAGACCCAGTACTTC. Amino acid sequence: CAISESGLALSRETQYF.

This clonotype was seen many times. DNA for the CDR3: TGCAGTGCCCAAGGTGAGACAGTGAACTATGGCTACACCTTC. Its protein product is CSAQGETVNYGYTF. V usage is TRBV20-1 and J usage is TRBJ1-2; a possible D gene is TRBD1 (5 bases). The CDR3 extends over 14 amino acids. Per germline, CDR1 DFQATT and CDR2 SNEGSKA (reference sequence). With 6 bases removed from V and 2 bases from J, the gap between germline ends came to 16 bases.

There are a few counts of this clonotype. The CDR3 bases are TGCAGTGCTAGGGGACTAGCGGAAGAGACCCAGTACTTC. It specifies CSARGLAEETQYF. This rearrangement joins TRBV20-1 to TRBJ2-5, with TRBD2 matching over 11 bases. This CDR3 is 13 amino acids long. The trim removed 3 bases at V and 3 bases at J, leaving 0 bases unmatched. The germline CDR1 and CDR2 sequences are DFQATT and SNEGSKA (reference sequence).

This clonotype was detected only a few times. V gene TRBV7-8 combines with J gene TRBJ2-5; tentatively, D is TRBD1 or TRBD2 (6 bases each). Between the trimmed V and J ends, which lost 5 bases and 4 bases, there was a span of 11 bases. The CDR3 sequence is 13 residues long. The V gene's germline CDR1 is SGHVS and CDR2 FQNEAQ. The CDR3 DNA follows: TGTGCCAGCAGCCGAGGGGGAGGAGAGACCCAGTACTTC. This translates into CASSRGGGETQYF. The variable domain in full, with the rest retrieved from reference TRBV7-8 and TRBJ2-5, is GAGVSQSPRYKVAKRGQDVALRCDPISGHVSLFWYQQALGQGPEFLTYFQNEAQLDKSGLPSDRFFAERPEGSVSTLKIQRTQQEDSAVYLCASSRGGGETQYFGPGTRLLVL.

At least ten counts were recorded for this clonotype. This chain links TRBV10-2 with TRBJ2-5, with unresolved D. Deletions cut 2 bases from V and 6 bases from J, with 4 bases between. This CDR3 comprises 11 residues. The germline V gene encodes CDR1 WSHSY and CDR2 SAAADI. CDR3 sequence (DNA): TGCGCCAGCAGTGAGGGGAAGACCCAGTACTTC. Amino acids: CASSEGKTQYF.

This clonotype was found many times. CDR3 nucleotide sequence: TGTGCCAGCAGCCAGTGGGCCCCTGTACTACAAGAGACCCAGTACTTC. Encoded protein: CASSQWAPVLQETQYF. V gene TRBV11-2 combines with J gene TRBJ2-5; D call uncertain. This CDR3 has 16 residues. Trimming stripped 5 bases from V and 2 bases from J, with 18 bases between. Germline V gives CDR1 SGHAT, CDR2 FQNNGV.

The sample holds a few counts of this clonotype. The chain uses TRBV30 and TRBJ2-1; 11 bases match TRBD2. CDR3 length equals 17 residues. CDR1 is GTSNPN, CDR2 SVGIG, per germline (reference sequence). J gave up 5 bases and V 0 bases, and 9 bases lay outside the gene matches. CDR3 DNA: TGTGCCTGGAGTGTCCTCTCTAGCGGGGGGAAAGACAATGAGCAGTTCTTC. Its protein is CAWSVLSSGGKDNEQFF.

This chain connects TRBV3-1 to TRBJ2-3; weak D call: TRBD1 (5 bases). The CDR3 totals 17 residues. V gave up 0 bases and J gave up 4 bases, with 17 bases separating them. Germline V gives CDR1 LGHDT, CDR2 YNNKEL (reference sequence). The CDR3 loop is CASSQDFSAGYPDTQYF. CDR3 bases: TGTGCCAGCAGCCAAGATTTCAGCGCAGGGTACCCAGATACGCAGTATTTT.

This clonotype was seen a few times. The CDR3 does not close with the conserved phenylalanine or tryptophan, likely indicating a read error. This chain uses TRBV6-1 with TRBJ1-1; tentatively, D is TRBD1 (5 bases). The germline V gene encodes CDR1 MNHNS and CDR2 SASEGT. Trimming removed 5 bases from V and 6 bases from J, with 16 bases in between. The CDR3 contains 14 residues. The CDR3 sequence: CASSSGPGTSEAFL. CDR3 DNA: TGTGCCAGCAGTTCCGGGCCCGGGACCTCTGAAGCTTTCCTT.

This clonotype was counted at least ten times. V usage is TRBV12-3 or TRBV12-4 and J usage is TRBJ2-7; D is possibly TRBD1 or TRBD2 (6 bases each). This CDR3 has 16 residues. Between the trimmed V and J ends, which lost 5 bases and 4 bases, there was a span of 21 bases. The CDR3 region is CASSPQPTGALYEQYF. For the CDR3, the DNA is TGTGCCAGCAGTCCCCAGCCGACGGGGGCGTTATACGAGCAGTACTTC.

Only a few counts were recorded for this clonotype. The CDR3 nucleotides are TGTGCCAGCAGTCCGGACAGGGGAACCTACAATGAGCAGTTCTTC. Translation: CASSPDRGTYNEQFF. This chain uses TRBV6-2 or TRBV6-3 with TRBJ2-1; the match to TRBD1 covers 9 bases. Germline lookup yields CDR1 MNHEY and CDR2 SVGEGT. The V gene end was trimmed by 5 bases and the J gene end by 2 bases; junction bases not matched to a gene: 4. The CDR3 loop spans 15 amino acids.

This chain uses TRBV7-3 with TRBJ2-5; 8 nucleotides align to TRBD1. V shed 3 bases and J 7 bases; nucleotides not matched to a gene: 7. This CDR3 has 14 residues. CDR1 and CDR2 from the germline V gene are SGHTA and FQGTGA. CDR3 DNA sequence: TGTGCCAGCAGCTTGGACAGGGCAGGGGGGACCCAGTACTTC. As protein: CASSLDRAGGTQYF.

The chain carries TRBV9 and TRBJ2-7; perhaps TRBD2 as D (6 bases). Trimming left V 4 bases short and J 0 bases short, with 14 bases between. The germline CDR1 and CDR2 sequences are SGDLS and YYNGEE. This CDR3 is 15 amino acids long. The CDR3 sequence: CASSPSGGISYEQYF. The CDR3 DNA reads TGTGCCAGCAGCCCTTCCGGCGGGATCTCCTACGAGCAGTACTTC.

The sample holds many counts of this clonotype. The chain is built from TRBV11-2 and TRBJ2-3; 8 bases map to TRBD1. The germline V gene has CDR1 SGHAT and CDR2 FQNNGV. J gave up 2 bases and V 5 bases, and 6 bases lay outside the gene matches. This CDR3 region has 15 residues. For the CDR3, the DNA is TGTGCCAGCAGCGATGGGACAGGCGTCACAGATACGCAGTATTTT. Protein: CASSDGTGVTDTQYF.